The sequence of this T cell receptor (beta chain) was determined in a study of blood T cell repertoires in COVID-19. In the authors' methods: It was from reference gene primer amplification that nucleated cell counts were estimated. This table comes from immunoSEQ multiplex PCR, and its TCRdb copy is limited to in-frame clones, with some not included. V and J calls and clone size are given by that table; D and trimming were obtained from the DNA. The table records tens of thousands of clones, about 69% of them present only once. Germline values: CDR1 MNHEY, CDR2 SMNVEV (reference sequence). V lost 2 bases and J 3 bases, leaving 8 bases between the germline ends. This CDR3 has 13 amino acids.

What was sequenced was peripheral blood. This receptor was identified in a man aged 65 to 85 with acute or convalescent COVID-19. J is TRBJ2-7 and V is TRBV27; maybe TRBD2 (6 bases). DNA for the CDR3: TGTGCCAGCAGTTTAATGGGGGGCTACGAGCAGTACTTC. Translated, it gives CASSLMGGYEQYF.